This is a list of T cell receptor beta chains from one sample in a study of T cells in tuberculosis. The data were produced by immunoSEQ multiplex PCR, yet TCRdb's version contains in-frame clones alone and is incomplete. The data hold under 45,000 clones, with 95% observed a single time. The sample consisted of PBMCs. Receptors originate from a donor between 10 and 35 years old with latent tuberculosis or without tuberculosis infection. CDR3s leave out the opening cysteine and the closing phenylalanine or tryptophan. The order of the fields is V gene, J gene, CDR3 protein.

V gene: TRBV18
J gene: TRBJ1-1
CDR3 protein: ASSSDTMNTEAF

V gene: TRBV28
J gene: TRBJ2-1
CDR3 protein: ASSSYNNEQF

V gene: TRBV30
J gene: TRBJ2-7
CDR3 protein: AWNDGAVYEQY

V gene: TRBV29-1
J gene: TRBJ2-3
CDR3 protein: SLNTGGSTDTQY

V gene: TRBV5-8
J gene: TRBJ2-7
CDR3 protein: ASSLGPGEQY

V gene: TRBV6-5
J gene: TRBJ1-2
CDR3 protein: ASSYVTGALYGYT

V gene: TRBV5-1
J gene: TRBJ2-1
CDR3 protein: ASSSLGLAGESSYNEQF

V gene: TRBV11-2
J gene: TRBJ1-2
CDR3 protein: ASSLEPGANYGYT

V gene: TRBV30
J gene: TRBJ1-4
CDR3 protein: AWSRWGTTTNEKLF

V gene: TRBV25-1
J gene: TRBJ1-6
CDR3 protein: ASSAGEGSPLH

V gene: TRBV5-1
J gene: TRBJ2-3
CDR3 protein: ASRVLGGTDTQY

V gene: TRBV19
J gene: TRBJ1-2
CDR3 protein: ASSTPLGAYYGYT

V gene: TRBV6-1
J gene: TRBJ2-1
CDR3 protein: ASSGGSLFYNEQF

V gene: TRBV7-9
J gene: TRBJ2-7
CDR3 protein: ASSASSYEQY

V gene: TRBV9
J gene: TRBJ2-5
CDR3 protein: ASSVEAGRETQY

V gene: TRBV25-1
J gene: TRBJ2-5
CDR3 protein: ASSDRRGGRNETQY

V gene: TRBV7-8
J gene: TRBJ1-1
CDR3 protein: ASSLAATGITEAF

V gene: TRBV4-3
J gene: TRBJ2-3
CDR3 protein: ASSPWTGYTQY

V gene: TRBV2
J gene: TRBJ1-1
CDR3 protein: ASSRTGLNTEAF

V gene: TRBV7-9
J gene: TRBJ1-5
CDR3 protein: ASSPPGQPNQPQH